This T cell receptor (beta chain) came from a study of molecular identifiers for immune sequencing clone quantification. General study points: Over 98% of effector molecules, but under 1% in naive cells, were held by clones with more than 20 RNA copies.

Libraries of naive CD8 T cells were made from approximately 22,000 to 940,000 sorted cells. They used 10%, 30% or 50% RNA. Naive CD8 T cells were sorted, and the gate applied was CD8+CD4-CCR7+CD45RA+. This clonotype was picked up many times. The antigen is undetermined. Previously described methods and listed TCR primers produced bulk TCR libraries. From the PCR reads, TCRdb called clonotypes with MiXCR, one entry per CDR3 protein. The sample contains about 320,000 distinct CDR3 sequences, around 21% of which appear only once. The specimen sequenced was naive CD8+ T cells from blood, with Jurkat cell RNA spiked in. Documented subset: FACS-sorted CD8+CD4-CCR7+CD45RA+ naive T cells. The TCR was taken from a human donor in good health. Some libraries in this study had Jurkat cell RNA spiked in.

The CDR3 DNA sequence: TGCAGCGTTAGGGAGATGAACACTGAAGCTTTCTTT. Translated: CSVREMNTEAFF. The chain combines TRBV29-1 with TRBJ1-1; D call uncertain. This CDR3 is built from 12 residues. Germline V lookup: CDR1 SQVTM, CDR2 ANQGSEA. The V gene lost 5 bases and the J gene lost 0 bases, with 7 bases spanning the gap.